The clone carrying this TCR beta chain showed up just once. The data belong to a study of cytomegalovirus exposure and HLA in healthy donors. Vbeta (60) and Jbeta (13) primers were used in the PCR. Using immunoSEQ multiplex PCR, the repertoire was profiled, and TCRdb retains in-frame clones only, with some absent. The data show more than 100,000 clones, 73% seen once. V was clipped by 7 bases and J by 5 bases; unmatched bases: 5. The CDR3 spans 13 residues. Germline V gene sequence: CDR1 LNHDA, CDR2 SQIVND (reference sequence). The origin of this receptor is a woman between 40 and 55 years old in good health and CMV-seronegative. This rearrangement joins TRBV19 to TRBJ1-1; TRBD1 agrees at 9 bases. The sequenced material came from PBMCs. The chain's CDR3 is CASTQGAGTEAFF. The CDR3 region has the DNA TGTGCCAGTACACAGGGGGCAGGGACTGAAGCTTTCTTT. The full variable domain, completed using reference TRBV19 and TRBJ1-1, is DGGITQSPKYLFRKEGQNVTLSCEQNLNHDAMYWYRQDPGQGLRLIYYSQIVNDFQKGDIAEGYSVSREKKESFPLTVTSAQKNPTAFYLCASTQGAGTEAFFGQGTRLTVV.